This T cell receptor (beta chain) was captured by sequencing in a study of beta chain features in type 1 diabetes. At the level of the study: Examination of sorted cells across all samples involved approximately 100,000,000 cells. Study-wide results and caveats: A definitive answer on HLA type influencing TCRB rearrangement was not reached here.

Concerning this clone: Its antigen is not known.

The isolated RNA, all of it, was reverse transcribed, so expressed TCRB transcripts were what got sequenced. Sequencing used immunoSEQ multiplex PCR; TCRdb keeps in-frame clones, though not all of them. Here the sample spans fewer than 900,000 clones, roughly 15% being singletons. The CDR3 runs to 14 residues. The germline V gene encodes CDR1 SGHTA and CDR2 FQGTGA. J gave up 6 bases and V 1 base, and 4 bases lay outside the gene matches. J is TRBJ2-3 and V is TRBV7-3; 7 nucleotides align to TRBD2. Sequencing was performed on naive CD4+ T cells from blood. The sequence was collected from a woman in her late teens or twenties in good health. CDR3 loop: CASSLRAGEDTQYF. Written as DNA, the CDR3 is TGTGCCAGCAGCTTAAGGGCGGGAGAGGATACGCAGTATTTT.